Each of the 27 T cell receptor beta chains below was sequenced from the same sample in a study of T cell clonotyping in hematopoietic cell transplantation. TCRdb's table, derived via immunoSEQ multiplex PCR, lists solely in-frame clones and lacks some. This sample has roughly 6,800 clones, with 80% to 90% found just once. Sample: PBMCs, taken 100 days after allogeneic stem cell transplant. The source is a male patient in his fifties who had an allogeneic stem cell transplant from a related donor, so the T cells may come from the graft donor. Some clones in this sample may be carry-over from other donors' samples.

The chain couples TRBV30 to TRBJ2-7; possibly TRBD1 or TRBD2 for D (5 bases each). Germline lookup yields CDR1 GTSNPN and CDR2 SVGIG (reference sequence). Trimming removed 3 bases from V and 0 bases from J, with 9 bases in between. This CDR3 comprises 13 residues. The CDR3 DNA reads TGTGCCTGGAGGGTGAGGGGCTCCTACGAGCAGTACTTC. This sequence encodes CAWRVRGSYEQYF. Full variable domain (remainder filled in from reference TRBV30 and TRBJ2-7): SQTIHQWPATLVQPVGSPLSLECTVEGTSNPNLYWYRQAAGRGLQLLFYSVGIGQISSEVPQNLSASRPQDRQFILSSKKLLLSDSGFYLCAWRVRGSYEQYFGPGTRLTVT.

The chain employs TRBV30 and TRBJ1-5; D ambiguous. The CDR3 totals 12 residues. V was trimmed by 0 bases and J by 7 bases, leaving 7 bases between them. Germline V gene lookup returns CDR1 GTSNPN and CDR2 SVGIG (reference sequence). The DNA for the CDR3 is TGTGCCTGGAGTGTTCTTCACCAGCCCCAGCATTTT. Protein product: CAWSVLHQPQHF.

The chain combines TRBV30 with TRBJ2-1, with a weak D call TRBD2 (6 bases). CDR1 and CDR2 (germline): GTSNPN, SVGIG (reference sequence). The CDR3 covers 19 residues. V dropped 0 bases and J dropped 3 bases, with 24 bases sitting between them. CDR3 nucleotide sequence: TGTGCCTGGAGTGTAGCGAGGGACTTCCCATCCCTCCTCTACAATGAGCAGTTCTTC. Translating gives CAWSVARDFPSLLYNEQFF.

V and J are TRBV7-9 and TRBJ1-2; maybe TRBD1 (6 bases). V lost 8 bases to trimming and J lost 2 bases, with 18 bases between them. CDR1 is SEHNR and CDR2 is FQNEAQ in the germline V gene (reference sequence). The CDR3 is 15 residues long. The CDR3 nucleotides read TGTGCCAGCGGGTCTTCAGGGGCACCAAACTATGGCTACACCTTC. Translation: CASGSSGAPNYGYTF.

This chain joins TRBV6-5 and TRBJ1-2; 7 nucleotides agree with TRBD1. The trim removed 0 bases at V and 8 bases at J, leaving 9 bases unmatched. CDR3 size: 15 residues. Germline loops: CDR1 MNHEY, CDR2 SVGAGI. Here the CDR3 reads CASSYSPDRESGYTF. The CDR3 coding sequence is TGTGCCAGCAGTTACTCGCCAGACAGGGAGTCGGGCTACACCTTC.

The chain is built from TRBV6-5 and TRBJ1-5, with D unresolved. Germline CDR1 and CDR2: MNHEY and SVGAGI. Trimming took 6 bases from V and 6 from J, leaving 12 bases between them. The CDR3 loop spans 13 amino acids. The CDR3 spells CASRATQSQPQHF. DNA of the CDR3: TGTGCCAGCAGAGCCACACAATCTCAGCCCCAGCATTTT.

The chain carries TRBV7-9 and TRBJ1-2, with D maybe TRBD1 (6 bases). The CDR3 contains 15 residues. Germline V CDR1 and CDR2: SEHNR, FQNEAQ (reference sequence). Trimming pared 0 bases from V and 6 bases from J, leaving 14 bases between. CDR3 DNA: TGTGCCAGCAGCTTAGCTAACAGGGCTCTAGATGGCTACACCTTC. Translation gives CASSLANRALDGYTF.

DNA for the CDR3: TGTGCCAGCAGTTCTCAGGGGGGGATCGGGGAGCTGTTTTTT. As protein: CASSSQGGIGELFF. The V call is TRBV28, the J call TRBJ2-2; D may be TRBD1 or TRBD2 (7 bases each). Looked up from germline, CDR1 is MDHEN and CDR2 is SYDVKM. This CDR3 region has 14 residues. The V and J ends lost 4 bases and 7 bases respectively, with 13 bases between them.

The rearrangement uses TRBV29-1 and TRBJ1-1; 10 bases fit TRBD1. V shed 7 bases and J 4 bases; nucleotides not matched to a gene: 6. This CDR3 contains 13 residues. Per the germline V gene, CDR1 is SQVTM and CDR2 is ANQGSEA. The CDR3 DNA follows: TGCAGCGCAGACAGGGGGCAGGGCACTGAAGCTTTCTTT. This encodes CSADRGQGTEAFF.

The chain carries TRBV6-1 and TRBJ2-1, with unresolved D. The CDR3 spans 12 residues. Germline CDR1 and CDR2: MNHNS and SASEGT. Trimming pared 4 bases from V and 6 bases from J, leaving 7 bases between. The CDR3 DNA follows: TGTGCCAGCAGTGTAAGTTCCAATGAGCAGTTCTTC. This gives the protein CASSVSSNEQFF.

V is TRBV6-6 and J is TRBJ1-5; TRBD1 aligns across 8 bases. Trimming took 5 bases from V and 1 from J; bases not matched to a gene: 4. The CDR3 sequence is 15 residues long. CDR1 is MNHNY, CDR2 SVGAGI, per germline (reference sequence). The CDR3 coding sequence is TGTGCCAGCAGTCCTAACAGGGGGAGCAATCAGCCCCAGCATTTT. As protein: CASSPNRGSNQPQHF.

The chain recombines TRBV6-5 with TRBJ2-5; no definite D call. There are 14 residues in the CDR3. Per germline, CDR1 MNHEY and CDR2 SVGAGI. Trimming took off 0 bases at V and 4 bases at J, with 9 bases between the two ends. CDR3 protein: CASSYSPGRETQYF. The DNA for the CDR3 is TGTGCCAGCAGTTACTCTCCAGGACGAGAGACCCAGTACTTC.

This clone was recorded only once. The chain combines TRBV6-5 with TRBJ1-6, with TRBD1 as a possible D gene (5 bases). The CDR3 is 15 residues long. Trimming pared 2 bases from V and 3 bases from J, leaving 8 bases between. Germline assignment: CDR1 MNHEY and CDR2 SVGAGI. The CDR3 coding sequence is TGTGCCAGCAGTTACGGGGGGTTCTATAATTCACCCCTCCACTTT. Translated, it gives CASSYGGFYNSPLHF.

The chain links TRBV11-3 to TRBJ2-5; perhaps TRBD1 as D (6 bases). With the DNA end fitting TRBJ2-7 better, the J assignment may be wrong. Germline CDR1 and CDR2: SGHNT and YENEEA. The CDR3 extends over 13 amino acids. CDR3 DNA sequence: TGTGCCATATGGACAGCGAGCTCCTACGAGCAGTACTTC. This encodes CAIWTASSYEQYF.

The chain carries TRBV28 and TRBJ2-7; 10 bases agree with TRBD1. Trimming at V came to 5 bases and at J to 3 bases, leaving 10 bases not matched to a gene. The CDR3 has 16 residues. CDR1 and CDR2 from the germline V gene are MDHEN and SYDVKM. The CDR3 reads CASSPPEGTGDYEQYF. The CDR3, as DNA: TGTGCCAGCAGTCCGCCGGAGGGGACAGGGGACTACGAGCAGTACTTC.

This clone showed up just once. The chain employs TRBV5-6 and TRBJ1-2; 7 bases fit TRBD1. This CDR3 spans 13 amino acids. The V gene end was trimmed by 3 bases and the J gene end by 6 bases; junction bases not matched to a gene: 5. Germline values: CDR1 SGHDT, CDR2 YYEEEE. The CDR3 DNA reads TGTGCCAGCAGCTCGAGGGGGCGTGATGGCTACACCTTC. Translating gives CASSSRGRDGYTF.

CDR3 protein: CASRRGQGIDGYTF. CDR3 sequence (DNA): TGTGCCAGCAGGAGGGGACAGGGTATCGATGGCTACACCTTC. The chain couples TRBV2 to TRBJ1-2; TRBD1 matches at 9 bases. The CDR3 runs 14 residues. CDR1 and CDR2 (germline): SNHLY, FYNNEI. Trimming cost V 6 bases and J 6 bases; bases outside gene matches: 8.

V and J are TRBV5-4 and TRBJ1-2; a weak D match, TRBD1 (5 bases). Germline lookup yields CDR1 SGHNT and CDR2 YYREEE (reference sequence). The CDR3 length is 13 residues. Deletions cut 1 base from V and 13 bases from J, with 17 bases between. The CDR3, as DNA: TGTGCCAGCAGCTTGACCGGGACCCTCGGTTCCACCTTC. Translating it yields CASSLTGTLGSTF.

This clone was recorded once. The rearrangement links TRBV11-1 to TRBJ2-7; D uncertain. Germline values: CDR1 SGHAT, CDR2 FQDESV (reference sequence). The CDR3 length is 14 residues. The V end lost 1 base, the J end lost 0 bases, and 7 bases lay between the germline ends. The CDR3 DNA sequence: TGTGCCAGCAGCTTAGACAGACACTCCTACGAGCAGTACTTC. This gives the protein CASSLDRHSYEQYF.

CDR3 sequence reads: CASSSSNYGYTF. The CDR3 DNA reads as TGTGCCAGCAGTTCCAGCAACTATGGCTACACCTTC. The chain carries TRBV2 and TRBJ1-2; D ambiguous. Germline CDR1 and CDR2: SNHLY and FYNNEI. The CDR3 spans 12 residues. Trimming took off 5 bases at V and 2 bases at J, with 6 bases between the two ends. Combining the CDR3 with reference TRBV2 and TRBJ1-2 gives the whole variable domain EPEVTQTPSHQVTQMGQEVILRCVPISNHLYFYWYRQILGQKVEFLVSFYNNEISEKSEIFDDQFSVERPDGSNFTLKIRSTKLEDSAMYFCASSSSNYGYTFGSGTRLTVV.

A few counts support this clone. V gene TRBV30 combines with J gene TRBJ2-1; a weak D match, TRBD2 (6 bases). CDR3 size: 14 residues. Looked up from germline, CDR1 is GTSNPN and CDR2 is SVGIG (reference sequence). Trimming stripped 0 bases from V and 9 bases from J, with 15 bases between. The CDR3 reads CAWSVERTMGEQFF. DNA of the CDR3: TGTGCCTGGAGTGTAGAGAGGACTATGGGTGAGCAGTTCTTC.

This clone is a singleton in its sample. This chain uses TRBV4-1 with TRBJ1-1, with TRBD1 identical over 7 bases. Germline CDR1 reads MGHRA; CDR2 reads YSYEKL. The ends lost 2 bases at V and 11 bases at J; junction bases unmatched: 14. The CDR3 contains 15 residues. The CDR3 spells CASSQLPGGRGDAFF. The DNA of the CDR3 is TGCGCCAGCAGCCAATTACCGGGTGGCAGGGGGGACGCTTTCTTT.

This clone has only a few counts. J is TRBJ1-6 and V is TRBV30, with D tentatively TRBD1 (5 bases). The CDR3 has 13 amino acids. The ends were cut back, 5 bases at V and 3 bases at J, with 8 bases in the middle. Germline CDR1 and CDR2: GTSNPN and SVGIG (reference sequence). CDR3 amino acids: CAWDDSYNSPLHF. Here the CDR3 DNA reads TGTGCCTGGGACGACAGCTATAATTCACCCCTCCACTTT.

This clone was counted once. This rearrangement joins TRBV28 to TRBJ2-1; D is undetermined. From germline, CDR1 is MDHEN and CDR2 SYDVKM. The ends were cut back, 6 bases at V and 3 bases at J, with 21 bases in the middle. The CDR3 consists of 17 residues. The CDR3 region is CASSQPRADRYYNEQFF. DNA for the CDR3: TGTGCCAGCAGCCAACCTCGTGCGGACCGATACTACAATGAGCAGTTCTTC.

The chain recombines TRBV6-5 with TRBJ1-1, with D unclear. The germline V gene encodes CDR1 MNHEY and CDR2 SVGAGI. V was shortened by 6 bases and J by 4 bases, with 18 bases between the two germline ends. The CDR3 contains 15 residues. The CDR3 DNA follows: TGTGCCAGCAGCCCTACCGGGCCCCGGGTCACTGAAGCTTTCTTT. Protein sequence: CASSPTGPRVTEAFF.

V and J are TRBV7-6 and TRBJ2-1; perhaps D is TRBD1 or TRBD2 (7 bases each). V was trimmed by 2 bases and J by 5 bases, leaving 22 bases between them. The germline V gene has CDR1 SGHVS and CDR2 FNYEAQ. CDR3 length: 18 residues. As DNA, the CDR3 is TGTGCCAGCAGCTTACCACAGGGGAGGGCTATGGGGCACAATGAGCAGTTCTTC. Translating gives CASSLPQGRAMGHNEQFF. The whole variable domain, filled in from reference TRBV7-6 and TRBJ2-1, reads GAGVSQSPRYKVTKRGQDVALRCDPISGHVSLYWYRQALGQGPEFLTYFNYEAQQDKSGLPNDRFSAERPEGSISTLTIQRTEQRDSAMYRCASSLPQGRAMGHNEQFFGPGTRLTVL.

V usage is TRBV30 and J usage is TRBJ2-7, with unresolved D. V gave up 3 bases and J gave up 4 bases, with 22 bases separating them. This CDR3 is built from 16 residues. Germline loops: CDR1 GTSNPN, CDR2 SVGIG (reference sequence). CDR3 sequence (DNA): TGTGCCTGGAGCTCGCGCTGGGCCAAGGGTAGATACGAGCAGTACTTC. Translation: CAWSSRWAKGRYEQYF.